This T cell receptor (beta chain) was retrieved from a study of cytomegalovirus exposure and HLA in healthy donors. Study-wide background: Some 180 million T cells yielded some 120 million unique TCR beta sequences in earlier analysis.

It was healthy bone marrow donors who served as donors. The germline V and J ends were trimmed by 2 bases and 10 bases, with 11 bases remaining between them. Germline loops: CDR1 ENHRY, CDR2 SYGVKD. There are 12 residues in the CDR3. Researchers ran the PCR with 60 Vbeta and 13 Jbeta primers. The method was immunoSEQ multiplex PCR; TCRdb's version includes in-frame clones alone and lacks a portion of them. The sample lists roughly 130,000 clones, approximately 80% seen once, with 11% in the top ten. This sequence joins TRBV10-3 and TRBJ1-1; D may be TRBD1 (5 bases). The sample consisted of PBMCs. The TCR sequence derives from a male donor in good health and CMV-seropositive. CDR3 in DNA: TGTGCCATCAGTGAGAACGGGGGGGGAGCTTTCTTT. This gives the protein CAISENGGGAFF.